The 2 T cell receptor beta chains below all came from one sample that was sequenced in a study of tumor and adjacent non-tumor tissue in lung cancer. A modified ARM-PCR protocol with three rounds of nested PCR amplified TCRbeta. Using its own MiXCR run on the multiplex PCR reads, TCRdb lists one record per CDR3 protein. The sample has under 95,000 distinct CDR3 sequences; roughly 80% are singletons. No cell sorting was done before RNA was extracted from the tissue. This non-tumor lung sample came from over 3 cm beyond the tumor edge. Sequencing input: distant non-tumor lung tissue. These TCRs come from a man aged 60-69 years with non-small cell lung cancer.

Concerning this clonotype: Its ends do not fully match the called genes, so a read error is possible. J is TRBJ1-6 and V is TRBV11-2; D not certain. Per the germline V gene, CDR1 is SGHAT and CDR2 is FQNNGV. This CDR3 spans 15 amino acids. For the CDR3, the DNA is TGTGTCAGCAGAGAGATGACTGAATATAATTCATCCCTCCACTTT. It specifies CVSREMTEYNSSLHF.

This clonotype was seen just once. Germline and junction disagree at one end, which may indicate a read error. This chain connects TRBV11-2 to TRBJ2-5; 7 bases fit TRBD1. The CDR3 extends over 13 amino acids. Germline CDR1 SGHAT, CDR2 FQNNGV. Here the CDR3 reads CGSNSTGEETHYF. The CDR3 DNA follows: TGTGGCAGCAATTCTACAGGGGAAGAGACCCACTACTTC. The full variable domain, completed using reference TRBV11-2 and TRBJ2-5, is EAGVAQSPRYKIIEKRQSVAFWCNPISGHATLYWYQQILGQGPKLLIQFQNNGVVDDSQLPKDRFSAERLKGVDSTLKIQPAKLEDSAVYLCGSNSTGEETHYFGPGTRLLVL.